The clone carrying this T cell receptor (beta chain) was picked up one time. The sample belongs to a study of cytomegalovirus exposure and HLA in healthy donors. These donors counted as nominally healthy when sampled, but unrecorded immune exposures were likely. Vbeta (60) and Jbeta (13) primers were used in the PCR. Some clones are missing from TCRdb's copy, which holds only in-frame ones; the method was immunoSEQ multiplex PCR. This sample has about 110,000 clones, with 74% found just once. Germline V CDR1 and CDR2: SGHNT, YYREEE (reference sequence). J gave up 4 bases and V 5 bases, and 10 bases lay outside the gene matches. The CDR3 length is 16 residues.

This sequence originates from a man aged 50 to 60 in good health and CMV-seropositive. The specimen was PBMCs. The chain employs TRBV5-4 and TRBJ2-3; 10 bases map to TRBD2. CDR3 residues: CASSYLSAGGPDTQYF. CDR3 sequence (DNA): TGTGCCAGCAGTTACCTGTCAGCGGGGGGGCCAGATACGCAGTATTTT.